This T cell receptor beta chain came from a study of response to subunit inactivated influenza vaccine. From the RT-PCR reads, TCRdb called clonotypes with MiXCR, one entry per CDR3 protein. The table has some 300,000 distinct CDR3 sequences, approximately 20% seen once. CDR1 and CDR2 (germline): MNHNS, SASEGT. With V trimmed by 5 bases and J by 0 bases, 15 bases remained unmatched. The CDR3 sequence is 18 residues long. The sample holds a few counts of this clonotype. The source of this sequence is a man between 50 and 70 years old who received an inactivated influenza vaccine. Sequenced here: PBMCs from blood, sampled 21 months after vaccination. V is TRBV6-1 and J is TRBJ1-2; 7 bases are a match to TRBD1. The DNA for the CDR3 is TGTGCCAGCAGTCCGCCCAGAACGGGACAGCGACCTAACTATGGCTACACCTTC. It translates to CASSPPRTGQRPNYGYTF.